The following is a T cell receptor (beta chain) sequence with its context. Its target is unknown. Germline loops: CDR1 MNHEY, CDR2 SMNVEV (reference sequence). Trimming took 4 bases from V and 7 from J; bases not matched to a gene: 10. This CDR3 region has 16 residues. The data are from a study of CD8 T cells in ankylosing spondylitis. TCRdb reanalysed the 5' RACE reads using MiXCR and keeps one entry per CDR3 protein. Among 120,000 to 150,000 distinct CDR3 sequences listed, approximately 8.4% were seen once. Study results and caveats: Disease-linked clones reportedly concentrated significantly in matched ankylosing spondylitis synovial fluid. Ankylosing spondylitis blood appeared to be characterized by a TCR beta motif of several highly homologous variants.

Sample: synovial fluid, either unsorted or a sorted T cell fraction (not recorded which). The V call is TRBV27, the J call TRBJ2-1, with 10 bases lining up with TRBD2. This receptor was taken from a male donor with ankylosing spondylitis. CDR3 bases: TGTGCCAGCAGTTCCCTAGGTAGCGGGAGGAAGAATGAGCAGTTCTTC. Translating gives CASSSLGSGRKNEQFF.